The T cell receptor (beta chain) under discussion was sequenced for a study of human thymus T cells. Germline CDR1 MDHEN, CDR2 SYDVKM. CDR3 size: 15 residues. With V trimmed by 5 bases and J by 4 bases, 6 bases remained unmatched. An approximately 0.45-1 mL peripheral blood aliquot was taken intraoperatively from four of eight donors. Method: immunoSEQ multiplex PCR; TCRdb's copy keeps in-frame clones and lacks some. Of some 40,000 clones detected, 94% appear once; the ten largest clones hold approximately 0.13%. Sequencing was carried out using blood. This sequence joins TRBV28 and TRBJ2-3; 10 nucleotides line up with TRBD2. This TCR came from a boy younger than two with a congenital heart defect but otherwise immunologically healthy. CDR3 DNA sequence: TGTGCCAGCAGTCGAGCGGGGGGGCAGGCAGATACGCAGTATTTT. Its translation: CASSRAGGQADTQYF.